These 22 T cell receptor beta chains were sequenced from one sample in a study of OX40 agonist ivuxolimab in advanced cancers. Clones were read by immunoSEQ multiplex PCR, and TCRdb kept only the in-frame ones, dropping some. The table lists roughly 67,000 clones, approximately 85% of them singletons, with approximately 5.4% in the top ten. The specimen comprised CD4+ or CD8+ T cells sorted from blood, sampled in a trial of the OX40 agonist ivuxolimab. These receptor sequences come from an adult with an advanced solid tumor such as melanoma, head and neck, liver or kidney cancer.

The J gene is TRBJ1-1, the V gene TRBV6-1; 11 positions match TRBD1. There are 15 residues in the CDR3. Trimming cost V 3 bases and J 8 bases; bases outside gene matches: 8. Germline assignment: CDR1 MNHNS and CDR2 SASEGT. The CDR3 DNA sequence: TGTGCCAGCAGTGACGCACGGACAGGGGGCGGGGAAGCTTTCTTT. It specifies CASSDARTGGGEAFF.

The chain is built from TRBV28 and TRBJ1-2; D gene ambiguous. CDR1 is MDHEN, CDR2 SYDVKM, per germline. Between the trimmed V and J ends, which lost 4 bases and 5 bases, there was a span of 8 bases. The CDR3 runs 12 residues. The CDR3 loop reads CASSYQLYGYTF. The CDR3 DNA reads as TGTGCCAGCAGTTACCAGTTGTATGGCTACACCTTC.

This sequence joins TRBV7-2 and TRBJ2-3; TRBD2 matches at 8 bases. Trimming cost V 5 bases and J 3 bases; bases outside gene matches: 13. The germline V gene encodes CDR1 SGHTA and CDR2 FQGNSA. The length of the CDR3 is 17 residues. CDR3 DNA: TGTGCCAGCAGCCGTAATAGCGGGACCATTGGAACAGATACGCAGTATTTT. This gives the protein CASSRNSGTIGTDTQYF. The variable domain in full, completed from reference TRBV7-2 and TRBJ2-3, reads GAGVSQSPSNKVTEKGKDVELRCDPISGHTALYWYRQSLGQGLEFLIYFQGNSAPDKSGLPSDRFSAERTGGSVSTLTIQRTQQEDSAVYLCASSRNSGTIGTDTQYFGPGTRLTVL.

V usage is TRBV29-1 and J usage is TRBJ2-7, with D uncertain. Germline V gene sequence: CDR1 SQVTM, CDR2 ANQGSEA. V was cut by 3 bases and J by 7 bases, with 13 bases left in between. This CDR3 has 12 amino acids. The CDR3 DNA is TGCAGCGTTGAGAATTCCGGGTCTGAGCAGTACTTC. It encodes CSVENSGSEQYF.

In this sample, this clone turned up a few times. The chain combines TRBV7-2 with TRBJ1-1; 12 nucleotides agree with TRBD1. The ends lost 5 bases at V and 4 bases at J; junction bases unmatched: 11. The CDR3 is 17 residues long. The germline gives CDR1 SGHTA, CDR2 FQGNSA. The CDR3 region has the DNA TGTGCCAGCAGCCCCGGGACAGGGGGCGTTGGGGGCACTGAAGCTTTCTTT. Translation: CASSPGTGGVGGTEAFF. The variable domain in full, completed from reference TRBV7-2 and TRBJ1-1, reads GAGVSQSPSNKVTEKGKDVELRCDPISGHTALYWYRQSLGQGLEFLIYFQGNSAPDKSGLPSDRFSAERTGGSVSTLTIQRTQQEDSAVYLCASSPGTGGVGGTEAFFGQGTRLTVV.

The J gene is TRBJ1-1, the V gene TRBV7-8; the match to TRBD1 covers 9 bases. The CDR3 consists of 14 residues. V trimming: 2 bases; J trimming: 4 bases; junction bases outside the gene matches: 2. Germline V gene lookup returns CDR1 SGHVS and CDR2 FQNEAQ. This CDR3 is CASSLKDRGTEAFF. CDR3 nucleotide sequence: TGTGCCAGCAGCTTAAAGGACAGGGGCACTGAAGCTTTCTTT.

The rearrangement joins TRBV28 to TRBJ2-6, with D unresolved. Germline values: CDR1 MDHEN, CDR2 SYDVKM. The CDR3 is made up of 13 amino acids. Trimming pared 6 bases from V and 16 bases from J, leaving 19 bases between. CDR3 DNA: TGTGCCAGCAGCCTCCCATTTCGACCCTGGCTGACTTTC. Translated: CASSLPFRPWLTF.

The chain couples TRBV29-1 to TRBJ2-3; the D is unclear. V lost 3 bases and J lost 4, with 17 bases in between. Germline values: CDR1 SQVTM, CDR2 ANQGSEA. CDR3 size: 15 residues. The CDR3, as DNA: TGCAGCGTTGATCTTACCTATCAAAAGTCAGATACGCAGTATTTT. Protein product: CSVDLTYQKSDTQYF.

The genes are TRBV5-4 and TRBJ1-1; 8 nucleotides align to TRBD1. The CDR3 is 15 residues long. CDR1 is SGHNT and CDR2 is YYREEE in the germline V gene (reference sequence). The trim removed 6 bases at V and 4 bases at J, leaving 11 bases unmatched. The chain's CDR3 is CASNPSRGPSTEAFF. The CDR3 nucleotides read TGTGCCAGCAACCCTAGCAGGGGGCCGAGCACTGAAGCTTTCTTT.

This rearrangement joins TRBV11-3 to TRBJ2-5; D is unclear. There are 13 residues in the CDR3. V was trimmed by 1 base and J by 2 bases, leaving 5 bases between them. CDR1 and CDR2 (germline): SGHNT, YENEEA. CDR3 sequence reads: CASSLGRQETQYF. The CDR3 nucleotides read TGTGCCAGCAGCTTAGGAAGACAAGAGACCCAGTACTTC.

This chain uses TRBV5-4 with TRBJ1-1; D unclear. V lost 3 bases and J 5 bases, leaving 14 bases between the germline ends. The germline CDR1 and CDR2 sequences are SGHNT and YYREEE (reference sequence). The length of the CDR3 is 14 residues. The CDR3 protein is CASSYPTARTEAFF. The DNA for the CDR3 is TGTGCCAGCAGCTACCCGACCGCCCGGACTGAAGCTTTCTTT.

J is TRBJ1-1 and V is TRBV28; the D is unclear. The CDR3 is made up of 13 amino acids. The germline V gene has CDR1 MDHEN and CDR2 SYDVKM. V lost 4 bases and J 11 bases, leaving 17 bases between the germline ends. The CDR3 coding sequence is TGTGCCAGCAGTTATGAACCGACGGGTGGGGCTTTCTTT. Amino acid sequence: CASSYEPTGGAFF.

The CDR3 DNA reads TGTGCCTGGAAGGTCTCAGGGGGCACTCGGGGCTATGGCTACACCTTC. This encodes CAWKVSGGTRGYGYTF. J is TRBJ1-2 and V is TRBV30; TRBD1 agrees at 8 bases. The CDR3 has 16 amino acids. After removal of 4 bases from V and 4 bases from J, the junction contained 14 bases not matched to a gene. From germline, CDR1 is GTSNPN and CDR2 SVGIG (reference sequence). Looking up the rest from reference TRBV30 and TRBJ1-2 gives the full variable domain: SQTIHQWPATLVQPVGSPLSLECTVEGTSNPNLYWYRQAAGRGLQLLFYSVGIGQISSEVPQNLSASRPQDRQFILSSKKLLLSDSGFYLCAWKVSGGTRGYGYTFGSGTRLTVV.

The rearrangement links TRBV7-2 to TRBJ1-2; no clear D gene. This CDR3 is 14 amino acids long. The ends were cut back, 2 bases at V and 4 bases at J, with 11 bases in the middle. From germline, CDR1 is SGHTA and CDR2 FQGNSA. In nucleotides, the CDR3 is TGTGCCAGCAGCTTAACGCAGGCTCCCTATGGCTACACCTTC. This sequence encodes CASSLTQAPYGYTF. The full variable domain, with the rest looked up from reference TRBV7-2 and TRBJ1-2, is GAGVSQSPSNKVTEKGKDVELRCDPISGHTALYWYRQSLGQGLEFLIYFQGNSAPDKSGLPSDRFSAERTGGSVSTLTIQRTQQEDSAVYLCASSLTQAPYGYTFGSGTRLTVV.

The chain has TRBV14 and TRBJ1-1; weak D call: TRBD1 (6 bases). This CDR3 region has 12 residues. Germline CDR1 and CDR2: SGHDN and FVKESK. V dropped 5 bases and J dropped 7 bases, with 11 bases sitting between them. The CDR3 protein is CASSNTGNEAFF. The DNA for the CDR3 is TGTGCCAGCAGCAATACAGGGAATGAAGCTTTCTTT.

V gene TRBV28 combines with J gene TRBJ1-5; perhaps TRBD1 as D (6 bases). The CDR3 sequence is 15 residues long. V gave up 6 bases and J gave up 2 bases, with 14 bases separating them. Germline V gives CDR1 MDHEN, CDR2 SYDVKM. The chain's CDR3 is CASRLQGGGNQPQHF. Written as DNA, the CDR3 is TGTGCCAGCAGGTTACAGGGAGGCGGCAATCAGCCCCAGCATTTT.

The chain recombines TRBV7-8 with TRBJ1-5; 10 bases are shared with TRBD1. The junction had 6 bases not matched to a gene; V was cut back by 0 bases and J by 7 bases. The germline gives CDR1 SGHVS, CDR2 FQNEAQ. CDR3 size: 16 residues. The CDR3 protein is CASSLARGTGVQPQHF. CDR3 bases: TGTGCCAGCAGCTTAGCGCGGGGGACAGGGGTCCAGCCCCAGCATTTT.

The chain is built from TRBV7-9 and TRBJ1-2; D unresolved. Germline V CDR1 and CDR2: SEHNR, FQNEAQ (reference sequence). The CDR3 totals 14 residues. With 0 bases removed from V and 2 bases from J, the gap between germline ends came to 7 bases. This CDR3 is CASSLAPENYGYTF. The CDR3, as DNA: TGTGCCAGCAGCTTAGCGCCTGAGAACTATGGCTACACCTTC.

The rearrangement joins TRBV11-3 to TRBJ2-1; possibly TRBD1 for D (6 bases). CDR1 and CDR2 from the germline V gene are SGHNT and YENEEA. CDR3 length: 17 amino acids. Between the trimmed V and J ends, which lost 2 bases and 6 bases, there was a span of 20 bases. CDR3 residues: CASSLREQGVRRNEQFF. CDR3 DNA sequence: TGTGCCAGCAGCTTACGGGAACAGGGAGTACGACGCAATGAGCAGTTCTTC. The full variable domain, with the rest looked up from reference TRBV11-3 and TRBJ2-1, is EAGVVQSPRYKIIEKKQPVAFWCNPISGHNTLYWYLQNLGQGPELLIRYENEEAVDDSQLPKDRFSAERLKGVDSTLKIQPAELGDSAVYLCASSLREQGVRRNEQFFGPGTRLTVL.

This chain uses TRBV19 with TRBJ2-7; possible D gene TRBD1, 6 bases. V gave up 4 bases and J gave up 2 bases, with 9 bases separating them. The CDR3 length is 13 residues. Germline V gene data show CDR1 as LNHDA and CDR2 as SQIVND (reference sequence). DNA of the CDR3: TGTGCCAGTAGTACACAGGGCGCCTACGAGCAGTACTTC. Amino acids: CASSTQGAYEQYF.

V gene TRBV4-3 combines with J gene TRBJ2-2; D call uncertain. This CDR3 contains 15 residues. The germline CDR1 and CDR2 sequences are LGHNA and YSLEER. V lost 6 bases to trimming and J lost 0 bases, with 11 bases between them. CDR3: CASRPDVANTGELFF. The DNA of the CDR3 is TGCGCCAGCAGACCAGATGTCGCGAACACCGGGGAGCTGTTTTTT.

CDR3 residues: CASSRGQDTDTQYF. In DNA form, the CDR3 reads TGTGCCAGCAGCCGCGGTCAGGACACAGATACGCAGTATTTT. The chain links TRBV11-2 to TRBJ2-3; D is ambiguous. Germline CDR1 is SGHAT and CDR2 is FQNNGV. V lost 5 bases to trimming and J lost 2 bases, with 11 bases between them. The CDR3 spans 14 residues.